This TCR beta chain comes out of a study of blood T cell repertoires in COVID-19. Profiled with immunoSEQ multiplex PCR; TCRdb holds only in-frame clones, not every one. The repertoire includes 100,000 to 150,000 clones, more than 70% of them detected once, and about 5.4% sits in the top ten. V lost 4 bases, J lost 6 bases, and 11 bases stayed unmatched. Germline CDR1 reads WSHSY; CDR2 reads SAAADI. The CDR3 has 16 residues. The rearrangement uses TRBV10-2 and TRBJ2-2; 7 bases line up with TRBD2. The sequence derives from a human donor in a cohort sampled during active COVID-19. Sequencing used peripheral blood. CDR3 amino acids: CASSVAGVLFSGELFF. The CDR3 DNA is TGCGCCAGCAGTGTGGCGGGAGTACTCTTCTCCGGGGAGCTGTTTTTT.